Listed below are T cell receptor beta chains from one sample, sequenced in a study of T-cell memory formation after mild COVID-19. TCRdb re-derived calls from the 5' RACE reads in MiXCR, one entry per CDR3 protein. Among hundreds of thousands of distinct CDR3 sequences listed, 16% were seen once. The sample consisted of PBMCs or a T cell subset sorted from them (not recorded which). These receptors originate from a man aged 18 to 29 who had mild COVID-19 (a few samples of this study predate the infection). Cell type and time point are not known. Both conserved end residues are part of each CDR3. Each record gives: clone size, J gene, D gene, V gene, CDR3 DNA, CDR3 protein. A D gene is named only where the DNA matches it firmly. Some rows mark clone size as missing; the rest say once, few, many or name a class of expanded clone.

>few|TRBJ1-2|TRBD1|TRBV5-1
TGCGCCAGCACTCACCTAGGACAGGACTATGGCTACACCTTC
CASTHLGQDYGYTF
>NA|TRBJ1-1|NA|TRBV15
TGTGCCACCAGCTCACGAAGTCAGGGGCGGAACACTGAAGCTTTCTTT
CATSSRSQGRNTEAFF
>NA|TRBJ2-7|TRBD2|TRBV27
TGTGCCAGCAGTTTAAAGCGGGGGGCGTACGAGCAGTACTTC
CASSLKRGAYEQYF
>large|TRBJ2-3|TRBD1|TRBV7-6
TGTGCCAGCAGCTTAGAAGGGGACAGGGGTTCAGATACGCAGTATTTT
CASSLEGDRGSDTQYF
>many|TRBJ2-6|NA|TRBV7-3
TGTGCCAGCAGCACCCAACAGGGCCCTGGGGCCAACGTCCTGACTTTC
CASSTQQGPGANVLTF
>NA|TRBJ2-1|NA|TRBV20-1
TGCAGTGCTGTTGTTGAGCAGTTCTTC
CSAVVEQFF
>many|TRBJ2-3|TRBD2|TRBV5-1
TGCGCCAGCAGCGAGACACTGACTAGCGGGGAGCATACGCAGTATTTT
CASSETLTSGEHTQYF
>NA|TRBJ2-3|TRBD2|TRBV7-2
TGTGCCAGCAGCTTAACCTCTAGCGGTTCCCCGGGCACAGATACGCAGTATTTT
CASSLTSSGSPGTDTQYF
>few|TRBJ2-5|NA|TRBV4-3
TGCGCCAGCAGCCAAGGCTCAGGGAGGCAAGAGACCCAGTACTTC
CASSQGSGRQETQYF
>NA|TRBJ2-1|TRBD2|TRBV18
TGTGCCAGCTCACCATCACCGGGGGGGAATGAGCAGTTCTTC
CASSPSPGGNEQFF
>NA|TRBJ1-1|NA|TRBV7-3
TGTGCCAGCAGCTTATGGGCAGGGACCACTGAAGCTTTCTTT
CASSLWAGTTEAFF
>few|TRBJ2-2|NA|TRBV7-3
TGTGCCAGCAGCTTAAGGGGGACCCCCGGGGAGCTGTTTTTT
CASSLRGTPGELFF
>NA|TRBJ2-3|TRBD1|TRBV2
TGTGCCAGCAACCGACAGGGGCCAAACACAGATACGCAGTATTTT
CASNRQGPNTDTQYF
>few|TRBJ2-5|NA|TRBV5-1
TGCGCCAGCAGCTCGCAAGGTGGGGCGACGGGAGAGACCCAGTACTTC
CASSSQGGATGETQYF
>few|TRBJ2-4|NA|TRBV6-2/TRBV6-3
TGTGCCAGCAGTTATCCTGCTTCGACCCCCAGGGCCAAAAACATTCAGTACTTC
CASSYPASTPRAKNIQYF
>NA|TRBJ2-7|TRBD1|TRBV11-3
TGTGCCAGCAGCTTGACAGGGTCCCACGAGCAGTACTTC
CASSLTGSHEQYF
>few|TRBJ1-1|NA|TRBV11-2
TGTGCCAGCAGCACTTTTCCAGAAGGGACTGAAGCTTTCTTT
CASSTFPEGTEAFF
>few|TRBJ2-7|NA|TRBV7-7
TGTGCCAGCAGCTTAGCCCCCGGGGACTACGAGCAGTACTTC
CASSLAPGDYEQYF